This T cell receptor beta chain stems from a study of control samples from healthy donors and cancer patients. The ends were cut back, 2 bases at V and 8 bases at J, with 15 bases in the middle. Per the germline V gene, CDR1 is SGHDN and CDR2 is FVKESK. This CDR3 comprises 14 residues. The repertoire was sequenced with immunoSEQ multiplex PCR; TCRdb's copy has only in-frame clones and lacks some. The table lists around 89,000 clones, roughly four fifths of them singletons, with around 10% in the top ten. The TCR originated in a woman aged 60-75 years in good health. Sequencing used blood. The gene calls are TRBV14 and TRBJ1-2; D is undetermined. CDR3 nucleotide sequence: TGTGCCAGCAGCCAATATACCGTTACTAGAGGCTACACCTTC. It yields the protein CASSQYTVTRGYTF.